This TCR beta chain was recorded in a study of T cells in women clearing cervical HPV infection (dated by TCRdb to between 2018 and 2020). Concerning the study at large: The cases were about two dozen women with histologically confirmed HPV16-related CIN3 or worse, and 2 of those women had invasive cancers. Cases and controls were matched on year of sample collection and on age within five years. Nested within Costa Rica's Guanacaste HPV Natural History Study, an exploratory proof-of-principle case-control study compared TCR repertoires across cervical HPV16 outcomes. The parent cohort enrolled 10,000 to 13,000 women aged 18 or older in Guanacaste, Costa Rica, during about 1992 to 1995 and followed them for approximately seven years. Since HLA typing was available for only a few women, HLA type could not be ruled out as a confounder. Controls were 20 to 30 women whose single incident HPV16 infection cleared within 12 months without precancer or cancer developing. For cases, the median interval between lesion detection and blood sampling was more than 130 days, with an interquartile range of about 85 to 220 days. Blood from cases was collected at the visit where the lesion was first found, while blood from controls was collected once the infection could no longer be detected. Cases had a median age of approximately 35 years compared with 38 for controls, and baseline characteristics showed no significant differences between the groups. Five blinded duplicates per group were added as quality controls, so that about 60 samples were obtained: about 50 participants and 10 replicates.

Every participant had a single incident cervical HPV16 infection, and prevalent HPV16 infections were excluded. Cervical HPV DNA was detected with MY09/MY11 PCR, and genotyping was done by dot-blot hybridization. Fifteen mL of heparinized blood were centrifuged, and the buffy coat was split into aliquots, frozen at -30 degrees C, and then kept at -80 degrees C. QIAGEN kits were used to extract genomic DNA from buffy coat specimens. The immunoSEQ assay used multiplex PCR to amplify TCR beta CDR3 regions from an average of approximately 1,100 ng of genomic DNA per sample. The assay corrected primer bias using a complete synthetic TCR repertoire to establish an amplification baseline. The amplicons were sequenced using the Illumina platform. Regarding the original processing steps: Sequence errors were corrected by clustering with frequency ratios and a modified nearest-neighbor algorithm, and the sequences were then analyzed in the immunoSEQ Analyzer using IMGT gene definitions. TCR richness and evenness were averaged over 20 rarefaction repeats at each rarefaction depth, excluding samples with fewer sequences than the depth. Wilcoxon rank sum tests with FDR correction were used to compare relative abundances of V, D and J genes between the groups. An intraclass correlation of roughly 96% for TCR richness and an average of about 82% across some 69 gene segments were obtained from the blinded duplicates. Imported from immuneACCESS, the table was reduced by TCRdb to in-frame sequences with V and J called. These copies leave out some clones; in studies compared against another copy, an unresolved V gene accounts for under half, and the cause of the remainder is not known. Clone size and V and J calls were adopted from that table, with D and trimming inferred from the DNA. This sample's table contains around 30,000 clones. The top ten constitute 2.5% to 3% of the sample.

This clone ranks as medium-sized (0.01 to 0.1%) by frequency alone, as no count is recorded. Its antigen has not been determined. The read comes to an end 3 residues before the CDR3 does, leaving the germline J gene to fill in the end. On the study overall, not on this receptor specifically: Random forest classifiers combining richness and V gene abundances distinguished cases from controls with an estimated AUC of around 0.79. Because the number of T cells in each sample was unknown, differences in richness could reflect differing T-cell content rather than repertoire biology. Whether associations preceded infection or resulted from infection could not be shown with the cross-sectional design, and effector/memory subsets and HPV-specific T cells were not isolated. TRBV6-7 relative abundance was lower in cases than in controls (roughly 0.11% versus 0.16%; Bonferroni P = 0.0008). Across sequencing depths, CIN3+ cases showed significantly higher TCR repertoire richness than controls, but evenness did not differ between the groups.

CDR3 length: 14 amino acids, cysteine to phenylalanine. Sequencing covers 33 bases of the CDR3, shown here with the frame starting at base 1. CDR1 and CDR2, per the germline V gene, are SNHLY and FYNNEI. The junction carries 13 bases between V and J, which are trimmed by 3 bases and 4 bases respectively. This chain is built from TRBV2 and TRBJ2-7, with the D gene not clear enough to name. The origin of this receptor is a woman between 18 and 70 years old with a cervical HPV16 infection that either progressed to CIN3+ or cleared (not recorded which). Sequencing used blood buffy coat. The CDR3 amino acid sequence is: CASSDPRVLYEQYF. The CDR3 bases that were read are TGTGCCAGCAGTGACCCCCGGGTTCTTTACGAG.